Below, 22 T cell receptor beta chains from the same sample are listed, as sequenced in a study of T cells in localized non-small cell lung cancer (dated by TCRdb to about 2020). The method behind the library was the immunoSEQ multiplex PCR assay. Not all clones reach the TCRdb copy of this immuneACCESS table, which keeps in-frame sequences only. Checked studies attribute under half of the gap to unresolved V genes and leave the rest unexplained. This sample gives more than 2,500 clones in total; less than 25% of them show up just once. Clones ranked in the top ten supply under 6.5% of the sample. The source was lung tumor tissue, collected before any cancer treatment. These receptor sequences come from a female donor older than 55 with stage I lung adenocarcinoma.

This clone was counted only a few times. V gene TRBV19 combines with J gene TRBJ1-5; 10 bases are shared with TRBD1. J was trimmed by 6 bases and V by 3 bases; bases with no gene match: 5. This CDR3 contains 15 residues. Germline CDR1 LNHDA, CDR2 SQIVND (reference sequence). CDR3 DNA sequence: TGTGCCAGTAGTATGAAGGGGACAGGGGCTCAGCCCCAGCATTTT. Translating it yields CASSMKGTGAQPQHF.

This clone is labeled medium-sized (0.01 to 0.1%). The CDR3 reads CASSLLFSGNEKLFF. In DNA, the CDR3 is TGTGCCAGCAGCTTACTGTTTTCAGGGAACGAAAAACTGTTTTTT. The chain joins TRBV11-3 to TRBJ1-4, with D possibly being TRBD1 (5 bases). Germline V gene lookup returns CDR1 SGHNT and CDR2 YENEEA. V lost 2 bases, J lost 8 bases, and 15 bases lay in between. CDR3 size: 15 residues.

This clone was detected only a few times. This chain joins TRBV11-3 and TRBJ2-1, with D unresolved. Trimming removed 8 bases from V and 10 bases from J, with 21 bases in between. Germline-derived CDR1 and CDR2 are SGHNT and YENEEA. This CDR3 has 14 residues. The CDR3 region has the DNA TGTGCCAGCCTTCCAGACACACAATGGTCAGAGCAGTTCTTC. Translating it yields CASLPDTQWSEQFF.

This clone was found a few times. The chain uses TRBV6-7 and TRBJ2-5; weak D call: TRBD2 (5 bases). TRBV6-7 is placed among ORFs of uncertain function. V dropped 8 bases and J dropped 5 bases, with 15 bases sitting between them. The CDR3 is made up of 13 amino acids. CDR3 residues: CASGRGPGETQYF. DNA of the CDR3: TGTGCCAGCGGCAGAGGGCCGGGTGAGACCCAGTACTTC.

The chain couples TRBV28 to TRBJ2-5, with 9 bases lining up with TRBD2. CDR3 size: 15 residues. The germline CDR1 and CDR2 sequences are MDHEN and SYDVKM. The J segment lost 4 bases and the V segment lost 2 bases, leaving 5 bases of the junction unmatched. The chain's CDR3 is CASSLPSGMRETQYF. The CDR3 DNA reads as TGTGCCAGCAGTTTACCTAGCGGGATGCGAGAGACCCAGTACTTC. Full variable domain (remainder filled in from reference TRBV28 and TRBJ2-5): DVKVTQSSRYLVKRTGEKVFLECVQDMDHENMFWYRQDPGLGLRLIYFSYDVKMKEKGDIPEGYSVSREKKERFSLILESASTNQTSMYLCASSLPSGMRETQYFGPGTRLLVL.

V gene TRBV11-3 combines with J gene TRBJ2-2; the match to TRBD1 covers 7 bases. V lost 3 bases, J lost 1 base, and 11 bases stayed unmatched. Germline V gives CDR1 SGHNT, CDR2 YENEEA. The CDR3 covers 18 residues. The CDR3 DNA sequence: TGTGCCAGCAGCTTGGGGGTAGTAGGGACAGAGAACACCGGGGAGCTGTTTTTT. This translates into CASSLGVVGTENTGELFF.

CDR3: CASSQWRGETQYF. Here the CDR3 DNA reads TGCGCCAGCAGCCAATGGAGAGGGGAGACCCAGTACTTC. The genes are TRBV4-1 and TRBJ2-5; possibly TRBD2 for D (5 bases). The V end lost 2 bases, the J end lost 5 bases, and 9 bases lay between the germline ends. Germline CDR1 MGHRA, CDR2 YSYEKL. There are 13 residues in the CDR3.

This clone is deemed medium-sized. V gene TRBV5-3 combines with J gene TRBJ2-5; either TRBD1 or TRBD2 may fit D (5 bases each). TRBV5-3 is an ORF, with its function uncertain. Trimming took off 1 base at V and 0 bases at J, with 13 bases between the two ends. This CDR3 has 16 amino acids. CDR3 loop: CARSLKVGEHQETQYF. CDR3 nucleotide sequence: TGTGCCAGAAGCTTGAAGGTGGGGGAACACCAAGAGACCCAGTACTTC.

This chain links TRBV25-1 with TRBJ2-5; 7 nucleotides align to TRBD2. CDR3 size: 14 residues. The V segment lost 7 bases and the J segment 5 bases; nucleotides outside the gene matches: 10. The germline V gene has CDR1 MGHDK and CDR2 SYGVNS. In nucleotides, the CDR3 is TGTGCCAGCAATAGTTGGGGAGGGAGGGAGACCCAGTACTTC. Protein sequence: CASNSWGGRETQYF.

Only one count was recorded for this clone. J is TRBJ1-2 and V is TRBV25-1; TRBD1 might be the D (5 bases). From germline, CDR1 is MGHDK and CDR2 SYGVNS. CDR3 length equals 16 residues. With 3 bases removed from V and 7 bases from J, the gap between germline ends came to 21 bases. This CDR3 reads CASSDTMDGKRGGYTF. The CDR3 DNA sequence: TGTGCCAGCAGTGACACGATGGACGGTAAAAGGGGTGGCTACACCTTC.

This clone has only a few counts. The chain is built from TRBV28 and TRBJ1-2; D is unresolved. Germline lookup yields CDR1 MDHEN and CDR2 SYDVKM. The CDR3 length is 14 residues. Trimming removed 6 bases from V and 8 bases from J, with 19 bases in between. The CDR3 is CASSQPGLDTGYTF. In DNA form, the CDR3 reads TGTGCCAGCAGCCAGCCGGGTCTCGATACAGGCTACACCTTC.

The rearrangement joins TRBV19 to TRBJ2-5, with 9 bases aligning to TRBD2. With 6 bases clipped from V and 5 bases from J, the junction kept 13 bases outside the gene matches. The CDR3 totals 16 residues. Per the germline V gene, CDR1 is LNHDA and CDR2 is SQIVND (reference sequence). DNA for the CDR3: TGTGCCAGTAGACTCATCTGGCGGGAGGGCCGGGAGACCCAGTACTTC. It encodes CASRLIWREGRETQYF.

The CDR3 sequence is CAWSRLRGLAGVRNEQFF. DNA of the CDR3: TGTGCCTGGAGTCGCCTCAGGGGTTTAGCGGGTGTAAGGAATGAGCAGTTCTTC. The chain combines TRBV30 with TRBJ2-1, with D maybe TRBD2 (7 bases). The CDR3 is 18 amino acids. The germline gives CDR1 GTSNPN, CDR2 SVGIG (reference sequence). Trimming removed 2 bases at V and 7 bases at J, with 27 bases between.

A few counts support this clone. As DNA, the CDR3 is TGCAGCGTTGTGGGCTTGGGGGAAAAACTGTTTTTT. It codes for CSVVGLGEKLFF. The chain combines TRBV29-1 with TRBJ1-4; D remains unclear. Trimming pared 4 bases from V and 8 bases from J, leaving 11 bases between. The CDR3 spans 12 residues. Germline CDR1 and CDR2: SQVTM and ANQGSEA. Drawing the rest from reference TRBV29-1 and TRBJ1-4, the complete variable domain is SAVISQKPSRDICQRGTSLTIQCQVDSQVTMMFWYRQQPGQSLTLIATANQGSEATYESGFVIDKFPISRPNLTFSTLTVSNMSPEDSSIYLCSVVGLGEKLFFGSGTQLSVL.

This clone was recorded once. The genes are TRBV6-4 and TRBJ2-2; D is unclear. The CDR3 length is 14 residues. V shed 2 bases and J shed 0 bases, with 4 bases lying between them. Germline lookup yields CDR1 MRHNA and CDR2 SNTAGT. CDR3 DNA sequence: TGTGCCAGCAGTGACGATTCGAACACCGGGGAGCTGTTTTTT. This translates into CASSDDSNTGELFF.

The chain combines TRBV2 with TRBJ1-2, with D perhaps matching TRBD1 (5 bases). This CDR3 contains 15 residues. Germline V gives CDR1 SNHLY, CDR2 FYNNEI. Trimming shortened V by 3 bases and J by 0 bases, and 11 bases separated the two germline ends. The CDR3 loop reads CASSDTGVANYGYTF. CDR3 sequence (DNA): TGTGCCAGCAGTGACACAGGCGTAGCTAACTATGGCTACACCTTC.

In its sample, this clone was seen a few times. This sequence joins TRBV6-8 and TRBJ2-7; no definite D call. The ends were cut back, 2 bases at V and 6 bases at J, with 11 bases in the middle. The CDR3 spans 13 residues. Germline V lookup: CDR1 MNHGY, CDR2 SAAAGT. The CDR3 sequence is CASSYALPREQYF. The CDR3 DNA sequence: TGTGCCAGCAGTTACGCGCTCCCGCGCGAGCAGTACTTC.

This clone was seen a single time. The chain links TRBV19 to TRBJ2-2; 7 positions match TRBD2. The CDR3 totals 14 residues. Germline V CDR1 and CDR2: LNHDA, SQIVND (reference sequence). Unmatched junction bases numbered 7, after V lost 7 bases and J lost 5 bases. The CDR3 protein is CASNPGGGTGELFF. In nucleotides, the CDR3 is TGTGCCAGTAATCCCGGGGGAGGGACCGGGGAGCTGTTTTTT.

Regarding this clone: Other DNA sequences in this specimen translate into the identical CDR3. J is TRBJ1-1 and V is TRBV11-3; D not certain. Trimming left V 1 base short and J 0 bases short, with 6 bases between. CDR1 is SGHNT and CDR2 is YENEEA in the germline V gene. The length of the CDR3 is 14 residues. CDR3 sequence reads: CASSLVSVNTEAFF. As DNA, the CDR3 is TGTGCCAGCAGCTTAGTGTCCGTGAACACTGAAGCTTTCTTT. Full variable domain (remainder filled in from reference TRBV11-3 and TRBJ1-1): EAGVVQSPRYKIIEKKQPVAFWCNPISGHNTLYWYLQNLGQGPELLIRYENEEAVDDSQLPKDRFSAERLKGVDSTLKIQPAELGDSAVYLCASSLVSVNTEAFFGQGTRLTVV.

The V and J genes are TRBV7-7 and TRBJ1-2; tentative D call: TRBD1 (6 bases). The CDR3 is 14 residues long. From germline, CDR1 is SSHAT and CDR2 FNYEAQ (reference sequence). V shed 5 bases and J shed 6 bases, with 16 bases lying between them. The CDR3 protein is CASSPSGGAHGYTF. The CDR3 DNA is TGTGCCAGCAGCCCTTCGGGGGGCGCGCATGGCTACACCTTC.

The chain combines TRBV5-1 with TRBJ2-6, with TRBD1 matching over 9 bases. The V segment lost 1 base and the J segment 4 bases; nucleotides outside the gene matches: 3. The V gene's germline CDR1 is SGHRS and CDR2 YFSETQ. The CDR3 runs to 16 residues. The DNA for the CDR3 is TGCGCCAGCAGCTTGACAGGGGGCTCCGGGGCCAACGTCCTGACTTTC. Amino acid sequence: CASSLTGGSGANVLTF.

The V and J genes are TRBV19 and TRBJ1-2; a possible D gene is TRBD1 (5 bases). Trimming removed 3 bases at V and 5 bases at J, with 19 bases between. The germline gives CDR1 LNHDA, CDR2 SQIVND (reference sequence). This CDR3 is built from 16 residues. The CDR3 DNA is TGTGCCAGTAGTATCCGCTCGGGGCAGGGTAGTTATGGCTACACCTTC. This gives the protein CASSIRSGQGSYGYTF.